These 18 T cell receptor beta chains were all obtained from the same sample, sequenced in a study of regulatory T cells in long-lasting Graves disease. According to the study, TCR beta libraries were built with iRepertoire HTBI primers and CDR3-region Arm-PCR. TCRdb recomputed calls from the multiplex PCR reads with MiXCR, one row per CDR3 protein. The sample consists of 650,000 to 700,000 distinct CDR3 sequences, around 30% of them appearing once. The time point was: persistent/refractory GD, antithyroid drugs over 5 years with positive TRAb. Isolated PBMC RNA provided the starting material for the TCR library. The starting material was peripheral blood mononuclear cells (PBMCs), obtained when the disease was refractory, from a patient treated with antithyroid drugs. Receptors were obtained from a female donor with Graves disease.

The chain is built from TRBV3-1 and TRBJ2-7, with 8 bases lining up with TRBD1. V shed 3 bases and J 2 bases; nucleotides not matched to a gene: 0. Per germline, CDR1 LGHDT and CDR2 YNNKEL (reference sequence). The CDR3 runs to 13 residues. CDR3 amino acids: CASSHRGPYEQYF. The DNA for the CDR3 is TGTGCCAGCAGCCACAGGGGGCCCTACGAGCAGTACTTC.

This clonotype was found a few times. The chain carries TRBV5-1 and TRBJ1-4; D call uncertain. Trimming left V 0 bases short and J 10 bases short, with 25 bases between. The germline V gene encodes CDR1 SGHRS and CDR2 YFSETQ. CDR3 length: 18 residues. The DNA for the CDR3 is TGCGCCAGCAGCTTGGAATTTGGATCCCTTCCAGGAATGGGAAAACTGTTTTTT. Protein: CASSLEFGSLPGMGKLFF.

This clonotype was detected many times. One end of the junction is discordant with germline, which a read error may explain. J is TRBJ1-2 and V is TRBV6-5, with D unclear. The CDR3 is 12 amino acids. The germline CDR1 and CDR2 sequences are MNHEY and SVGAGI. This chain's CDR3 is CASSYSKDGFFF. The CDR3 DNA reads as TGTGCCAGCAGTTACTCGAAGGACGGTTTCTTCTTC.

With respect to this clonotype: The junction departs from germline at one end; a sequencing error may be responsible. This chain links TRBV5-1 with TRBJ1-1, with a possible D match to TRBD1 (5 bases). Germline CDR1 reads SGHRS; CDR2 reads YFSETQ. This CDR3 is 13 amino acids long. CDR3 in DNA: TGTGCCAGCAGCCCGATTAGCCAGGGAGAAGCTTTCTTT. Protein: CASSPISQGEAFF.

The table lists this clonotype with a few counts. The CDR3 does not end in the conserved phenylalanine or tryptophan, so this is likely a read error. CDR3 protein: CASSKTTNTEAFL. Written as DNA, the CDR3 is TGCGCCAGCAGCAAGACAACGAACACTGAAGCTTTCCTT. The V call is TRBV5-1, the J call TRBJ1-1; D is ambiguous. The CDR3 length is 13 residues. Per the germline V gene, CDR1 is SGHRS and CDR2 is YFSETQ. Trimming took 4 bases from V and 1 from J, leaving 8 bases between them.

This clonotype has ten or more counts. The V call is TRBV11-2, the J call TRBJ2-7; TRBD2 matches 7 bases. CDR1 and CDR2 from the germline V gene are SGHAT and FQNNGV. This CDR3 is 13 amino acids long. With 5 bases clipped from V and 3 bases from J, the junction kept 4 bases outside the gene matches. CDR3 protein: CASSGLVNYEQYF. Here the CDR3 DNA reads TGTGCCAGCAGCGGACTAGTCAACTACGAGCAGTACTTC.

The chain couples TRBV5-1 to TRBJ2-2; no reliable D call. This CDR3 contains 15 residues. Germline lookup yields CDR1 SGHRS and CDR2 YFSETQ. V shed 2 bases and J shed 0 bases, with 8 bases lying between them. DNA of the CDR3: TGCGCCAGCAGCTTAACCCCCGCGAACACCGGGGAGCTGTTTTTT. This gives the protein CASSLTPANTGELFF.

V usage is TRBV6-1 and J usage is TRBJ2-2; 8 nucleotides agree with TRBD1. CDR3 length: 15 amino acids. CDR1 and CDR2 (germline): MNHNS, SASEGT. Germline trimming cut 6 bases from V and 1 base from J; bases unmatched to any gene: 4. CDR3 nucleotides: TGTGCCAGCAGGCCCGGGACAGGGAACACCGGGGAGCTGTTTTTT. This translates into CASRPGTGNTGELFF.

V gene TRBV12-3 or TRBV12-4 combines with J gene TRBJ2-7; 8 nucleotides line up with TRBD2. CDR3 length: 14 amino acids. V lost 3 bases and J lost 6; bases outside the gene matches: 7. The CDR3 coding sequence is TGTGCCAGCAGTTTGACGGGAGGGCCGTCCGAGCAGTACTTC. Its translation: CASSLTGGPSEQYF.

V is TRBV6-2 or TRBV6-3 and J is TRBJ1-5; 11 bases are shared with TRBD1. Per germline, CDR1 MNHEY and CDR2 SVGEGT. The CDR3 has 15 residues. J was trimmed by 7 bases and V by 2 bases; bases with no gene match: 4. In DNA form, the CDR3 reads TGTGCCAGCAGTTACAGGACAGGGGGCGGGCAGCCCCAGCATTTT. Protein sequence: CASSYRTGGGQPQHF.

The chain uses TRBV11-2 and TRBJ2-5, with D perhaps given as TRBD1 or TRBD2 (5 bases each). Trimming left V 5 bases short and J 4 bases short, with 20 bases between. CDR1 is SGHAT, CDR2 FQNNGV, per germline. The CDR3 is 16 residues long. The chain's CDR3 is CASSLGVGALRETQYF. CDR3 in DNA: TGTGCCAGCAGCCTGGGCGTCGGGGCCCTTCGAGAGACCCAGTACTTC.

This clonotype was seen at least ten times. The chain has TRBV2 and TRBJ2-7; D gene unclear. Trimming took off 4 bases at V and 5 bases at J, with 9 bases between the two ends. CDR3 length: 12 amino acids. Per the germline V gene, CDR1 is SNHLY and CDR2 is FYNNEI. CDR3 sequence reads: CASSGSGDEQYF. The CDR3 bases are TGTGCCAGCAGTGGATCAGGAGACGAGCAGTACTTC.

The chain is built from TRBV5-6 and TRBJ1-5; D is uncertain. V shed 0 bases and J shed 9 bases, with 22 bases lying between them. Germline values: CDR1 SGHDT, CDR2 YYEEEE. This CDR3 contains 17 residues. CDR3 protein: CASSLAKGPRPERPQHF. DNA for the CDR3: TGTGCCAGCAGCTTGGCCAAAGGACCTCGCCCGGAGCGGCCCCAGCATTTT.

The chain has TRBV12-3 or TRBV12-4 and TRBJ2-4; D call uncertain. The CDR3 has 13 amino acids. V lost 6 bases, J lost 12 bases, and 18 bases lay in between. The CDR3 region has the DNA TGTGCCAGCAGCCCCCGCGAGTGGGGTCCTCAGTACTTC. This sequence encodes CASSPREWGPQYF.

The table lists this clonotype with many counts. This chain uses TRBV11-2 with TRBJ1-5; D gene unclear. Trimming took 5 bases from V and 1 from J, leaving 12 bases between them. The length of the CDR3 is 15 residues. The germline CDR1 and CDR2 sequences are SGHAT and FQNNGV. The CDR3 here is CASSPGGLSNQPQHF. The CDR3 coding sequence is TGTGCCAGCAGCCCAGGAGGGTTGAGCAATCAGCCCCAGCATTTT.

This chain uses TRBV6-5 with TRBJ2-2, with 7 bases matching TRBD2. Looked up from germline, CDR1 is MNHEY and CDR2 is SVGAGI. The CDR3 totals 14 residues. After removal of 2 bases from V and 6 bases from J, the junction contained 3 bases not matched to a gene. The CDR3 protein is CASSYREGAGELFF. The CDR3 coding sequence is TGTGCCAGCAGTTACAGGGAGGGCGCCGGGGAGCTGTTTTTT.

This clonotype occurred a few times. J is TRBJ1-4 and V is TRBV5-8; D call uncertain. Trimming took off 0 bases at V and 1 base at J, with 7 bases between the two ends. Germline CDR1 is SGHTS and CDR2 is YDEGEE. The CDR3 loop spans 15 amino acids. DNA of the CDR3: TGTGCCAGCAGCTTGGGATGGGGAACTAATGAAAAACTGTTTTTT. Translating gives CASSLGWGTNEKLFF. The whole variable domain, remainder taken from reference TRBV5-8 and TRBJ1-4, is EAGVTQSPTHLIKTRGQQATLRCSPISGHTSVYWYQQALGLGLQFLLWYDEGEERNRGNFPPRFSGRQFPNYSSELNVNALELEDSALYLCASSLGWGTNEKLFFGSGTQLSVL.

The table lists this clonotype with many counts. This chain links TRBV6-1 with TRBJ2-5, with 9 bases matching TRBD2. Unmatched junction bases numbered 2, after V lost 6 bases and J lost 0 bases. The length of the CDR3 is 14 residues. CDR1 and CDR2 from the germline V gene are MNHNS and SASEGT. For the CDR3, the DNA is TGTGCCAGCAGCCTAGCGGGAAACCAAGAGACCCAGTACTTC. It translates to CASSLAGNQETQYF.